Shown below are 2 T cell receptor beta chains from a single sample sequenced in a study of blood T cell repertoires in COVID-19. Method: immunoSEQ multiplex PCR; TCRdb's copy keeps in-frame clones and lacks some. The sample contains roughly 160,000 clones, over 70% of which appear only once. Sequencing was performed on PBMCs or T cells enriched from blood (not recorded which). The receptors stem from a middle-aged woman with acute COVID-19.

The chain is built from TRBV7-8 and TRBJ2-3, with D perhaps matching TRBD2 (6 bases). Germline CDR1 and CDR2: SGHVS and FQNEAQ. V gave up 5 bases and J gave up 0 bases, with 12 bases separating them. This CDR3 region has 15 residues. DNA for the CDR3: TGTGCCAGCAGCCGGGACTTAACTAGCACAGATACGCAGTATTTT. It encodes CASSRDLTSTDTQYF.

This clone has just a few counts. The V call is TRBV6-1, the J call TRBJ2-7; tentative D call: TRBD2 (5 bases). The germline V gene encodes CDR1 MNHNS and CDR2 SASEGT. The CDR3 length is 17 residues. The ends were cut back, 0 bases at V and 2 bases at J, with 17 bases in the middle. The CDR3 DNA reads TGTGCCAGCAGTGAAGCGACGCCGGGAAGCTACACCTACGAGCAGTACGTC. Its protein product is CASSEATPGSYTYEQYV.